Listed below are T cell receptor beta chains from one sample, sequenced in a study of PD-L1 blockade in urothelial cancer. Generated by immunoSEQ multiplex PCR, the TCRdb table keeps only in-frame clones and is missing some. The sample carries more than 90,000 clones, over 80% recorded once. The specimen comprised PBMCs, sampled around atezolizumab (anti-PD-L1) treatment. The receptors come from a man between 65 and 85 years old with urothelial cancer. Each CDR3 is given with its conserved first and last residue. The order of the fields is CDR3 DNA, CDR3 protein, D gene, J gene, V gene, clone size. D genes are given only for firm matches. Clone size is shown for a subset of rows, as once, few, many or a class of expanded clone.

TGTGCCAGCACCTCGTCTGTCTCTGGGGCCAACGTCCTGACTTTC | CASTSSVSGANVLTF | - | TRBJ2-6 | TRBV7-2 | -
TGCGCCAGCAGTGACCAGTTGGCGGGGCAAGAGACCCAGTACTTC | CASSDQLAGQETQYF | - | TRBJ2-5 | TRBV10-1 | -
TGTGCCAGCAGTCTAAGCGGGAGTAACCACAATGAGCAGTTCTTC | CASSLSGSNHNEQFF | TRBD2 | TRBJ2-1 | TRBV6-5 | -
TGTGCCAGTAGTATAGTGGGGGGTTATGGATCCTACGAGCAGTACTTC | CASSIVGGYGSYEQYF | - | TRBJ2-7 | TRBV19 | once
TGTGCCAGCAGCGTAGTAGGAGCGGGGCAGGGGGAGACCCAGTACTTC | CASSVVGAGQGETQYF | - | TRBJ2-5 | TRBV9 | -
TGTGCCAGCTCACCGACAGGGGTTGGAACTGAAGCTTTCTTT | CASSPTGVGTEAFF | TRBD1 | TRBJ1-1 | TRBV18 | -
TGTGCCAGCAGCGCCGGAGGGGGCAGCTTTAATGAAAAACTGTTTTTT | CASSAGGGSFNEKLFF | TRBD1 | TRBJ1-4 | TRBV9 | -
TGTGCCTGGAGTCGGGGGGACTCTGGAAACACCATATATTTT | CAWSRGDSGNTIYF | - | TRBJ1-3 | TRBV30 | -
TGTGCCAGCAGCTTAACAGTAGCGGGGCAGGAGTACTTC | CASSLTVAGQEYF | TRBD2 | TRBJ2-7 | TRBV7-2 | once
TGTGCCATCAGTGAGGACAGGGGGCAAGAGACCCAGTACTTC | CAISEDRGQETQYF | TRBD1 | TRBJ2-5 | TRBV10-3 | -
TGTGCCAGCAGCAGCGCGGCCACAGATACGCAGTATTTT | CASSSAATDTQYF | - | TRBJ2-3 | TRBV5-4 | -
TGTGCCAGCAGCGCTAGCGGGAGGCAAGGCAATGAGCAGTTCTTC | CASSASGRQGNEQFF | TRBD2 | TRBJ2-1 | TRBV11-3 | -
TGCAGTGCTGATAGTCCCACTGAAGCTTTCTTT | CSADSPTEAFF | - | TRBJ1-1 | TRBV20-1 | few
TGCGCCAGCAGTGAGTCCAGGGGGCTATCGGCCTACGAGCAGTACTTC | CASSESRGLSAYEQYF | TRBD1 | TRBJ2-7 | TRBV10-1 | once
TGTGCCAGCAGTGCCAGGACAGGGATCGGCTACACCTTC | CASSARTGIGYTF | TRBD1 | TRBJ1-2 | TRBV27 | few
TGTGCCAGCAGCCTCTCCCTCGGGTTTAACACTGAAGCTTTCTTT | CASSLSLGFNTEAFF | - | TRBJ1-1 | TRBV4-2 | -
TGTGCCAGTAGCAGACAGGGACCGAACACTGAAGCTTTCTTT | CASSRQGPNTEAFF | TRBD1 | TRBJ1-1 | TRBV19 | few
TGTGCCAGCAGCTTGAATGAGTTTTCCGAGCAGTACTTC | CASSLNEFSEQYF | - | TRBJ2-7 | TRBV5-6 | once
TGTGCCAGCAGTCAGGGAAACCAGCCCCAGCATTTT | CASSQGNQPQHF | - | TRBJ1-5 | TRBV2 | -
TGTGCCAGCAGTGAAGGGGACAGCCAAGAGACCCAGTACTTC | CASSEGDSQETQYF | TRBD1 | TRBJ2-5 | TRBV25-1 | -
TGTGCCAGCAGCCCGGCGGGGGGGGACACTGAAGCTTTCTTT | CASSPAGGDTEAFF | - | TRBJ1-1 | TRBV11-3 | -
TGTGCCAGTAGTATGCTCTTTATGACAGGGTACTCCCTGAACACTGAAGCTTTCTTT | CASSMLFMTGYSLNTEAFF | TRBD1 | TRBJ1-1 | TRBV19 | -
TGTGCCAGCACCTTGACAGGGGGTGACACCGGGGAGCTGTTTTTT | CASTLTGGDTGELFF | TRBD1 | TRBJ2-2 | TRBV6-5 | -
TGTGCCAGCAGCTTGGGCAGGGGAGATACGCAGTATTTT | CASSLGRGDTQYF | - | TRBJ2-3 | TRBV5-8 | -
TGTGCCAGCAGCCCACAACTAGCGGGGGCGTACAATGAGCAGTTCTTC | CASSPQLAGAYNEQFF | TRBD2 | TRBJ2-1 | TRBV7-8 | -
TGTGCCAGCAGCTGGATCGAGGGTAGCAATCAGCCCCAGCATTTT | CASSWIEGSNQPQHF | - | TRBJ1-5 | TRBV5-5 | -
TGTGCCAGCAGCTCTCTTGTGCCCCGGGACAGGGACACTGAAGCTTTCTTT | CASSSLVPRDRDTEAFF | TRBD1 | TRBJ1-1 | TRBV5-4 | -
TGTGCCAGTAGAATCACCGGGACTAGCAGCCAAGAGACCCAGTACTTC | CASRITGTSSQETQYF | TRBD2 | TRBJ2-5 | TRBV19 | -
TGTGCCAGCAGCTTACTCTCCAGGGGGACTGAAGCTTTCTTT | CASSLLSRGTEAFF | TRBD1 | TRBJ1-1 | TRBV7-2 | -
TGCGCCAGCAGTGACGGGGACAAAGAAGCTTTCTTT | CASSDGDKEAFF | - | TRBJ1-1 | TRBV10-1 | -
TGTGCCAGCCAGGTCTTCAATTCACCCCTCCACTTT | CASQVFNSPLHF | - | TRBJ1-6 | TRBV6-6 | -
TGTGCCAGCAGCCAAGATAGGGACAGGGTTTCCAATGAGCAGTTCTTC | CASSQDRDRVSNEQFF | TRBD1 | TRBJ2-1 | TRBV4-2 | -
TGCGCCAGCAGTGACCTGTCCCGGGACAGGGCCTCTGGAAACACCATATATTTT | CASSDLSRDRASGNTIYF | TRBD1 | TRBJ1-3 | TRBV10-1 | -
TGTGCCAGCACTGACTTGGGGCGGAACTATGGCTACACCTTC | CASTDLGRNYGYTF | - | TRBJ1-2 | TRBV5-6 | -
TGTGCCAGCAGGGCACATTTGAACACCGGGGAGCTGTTTTTT | CASRAHLNTGELFF | - | TRBJ2-2 | TRBV2 | -
TGTGCCAGCAGCTGGGGCGGGGGCGGTTCTGGAAACACCATATATTTT | CASSWGGGGSGNTIYF | - | TRBJ1-3 | TRBV13 | few
TGTGCCAGCAGCTTCTCCGGGGTGAACACTGAAGCTTTCTTT | CASSFSGVNTEAFF | - | TRBJ1-1 | TRBV11-3 | -
TGTGCCAGCAAAGGGACTAGCGGGGAAGCAGATACGCAGTATTTT | CASKGTSGEADTQYF | TRBD2 | TRBJ2-3 | TRBV6-1 | -
TGTGCCAGCAGTGACCAGGACTATGGCTACACCTTC | CASSDQDYGYTF | - | TRBJ1-2 | TRBV2 | few
TGTGCCAGTAGGACGGGGACAAAAGCTAACTATGGCTACACCTTC | CASRTGTKANYGYTF | - | TRBJ1-2 | TRBV19 | -
TGTGCCATCGCGGACAGAGCGAACACTGGGGAGCTGTTTTTT | CAIADRANTGELFF | - | TRBJ2-2 | TRBV6-1 | -
TGCACCAGCAGCCGCCAACCGGGACAGGAGAACAATGAGCAGTTCTTC | CTSSRQPGQENNEQFF | - | TRBJ2-1 | TRBV1 | -
TGCGCCAGTCAGAGGATGACAGGGAATTACGAGCAGTACTTC | CASQRMTGNYEQYF | TRBD1 | TRBJ2-7 | TRBV5-1 | -
TGTGCCAGCAGTCCGAGCGGGAACCCCTACGAGCAGTACTTC | CASSPSGNPYEQYF | TRBD2 | TRBJ2-7 | TRBV6-5 | once
TGTGCCGTGACTAGCGGGGGGCGCAACTACAATGAGCAGTTCTTC | CAVTSGGRNYNEQFF | TRBD2 | TRBJ2-1 | TRBV10-3 | -
TGTGCCAGTAGTCGGACAGGGGATGATCAGCCCCAGCATTTT | CASSRTGDDQPQHF | TRBD1 | TRBJ1-5 | TRBV19 | -
TGCGCCAGCAGCCCCTGGGACTTCCCTCCAGTGGGGAATGAGCAGTTCTTC | CASSPWDFPPVGNEQFF | - | TRBJ2-1 | TRBV5-1 | -
TGCGCCAGCAGCTTCGGGACAGCCTACAATGAGCAGTTCTTC | CASSFGTAYNEQFF | TRBD1 | TRBJ2-1 | TRBV5-1 | -
TGTGCCAGCAGCGTAGAGCCCCTGGCGGGGGGGTACAATGAGCAGTTCTTC | CASSVEPLAGGYNEQFF | TRBD2 | TRBJ2-1 | TRBV9 | -
TGTGCCAGCAGCCAGGGACAAGGTTTGGCCAACGTCCTGACTTTC | CASSQGQGLANVLTF | - | TRBJ2-6 | TRBV5-6 | -
TGTGCCAGCAGTGAAGGTTCGGGACAGGGGTGGTACGAGCAGTACTTC | CASSEGSGQGWYEQYF | TRBD1 | TRBJ2-7 | TRBV25-1 | -
TGCGCCAGCAGCAATGGACAGGGCTTGAACACTGAAGCTTTCTTT | CASSNGQGLNTEAFF | TRBD1 | TRBJ1-1 | TRBV5-1 | once
TGTGCCAGCAGCTTGTGGCTGAATGAAAAACTGTTTTTT | CASSLWLNEKLFF | - | TRBJ1-4 | TRBV5-6 | -